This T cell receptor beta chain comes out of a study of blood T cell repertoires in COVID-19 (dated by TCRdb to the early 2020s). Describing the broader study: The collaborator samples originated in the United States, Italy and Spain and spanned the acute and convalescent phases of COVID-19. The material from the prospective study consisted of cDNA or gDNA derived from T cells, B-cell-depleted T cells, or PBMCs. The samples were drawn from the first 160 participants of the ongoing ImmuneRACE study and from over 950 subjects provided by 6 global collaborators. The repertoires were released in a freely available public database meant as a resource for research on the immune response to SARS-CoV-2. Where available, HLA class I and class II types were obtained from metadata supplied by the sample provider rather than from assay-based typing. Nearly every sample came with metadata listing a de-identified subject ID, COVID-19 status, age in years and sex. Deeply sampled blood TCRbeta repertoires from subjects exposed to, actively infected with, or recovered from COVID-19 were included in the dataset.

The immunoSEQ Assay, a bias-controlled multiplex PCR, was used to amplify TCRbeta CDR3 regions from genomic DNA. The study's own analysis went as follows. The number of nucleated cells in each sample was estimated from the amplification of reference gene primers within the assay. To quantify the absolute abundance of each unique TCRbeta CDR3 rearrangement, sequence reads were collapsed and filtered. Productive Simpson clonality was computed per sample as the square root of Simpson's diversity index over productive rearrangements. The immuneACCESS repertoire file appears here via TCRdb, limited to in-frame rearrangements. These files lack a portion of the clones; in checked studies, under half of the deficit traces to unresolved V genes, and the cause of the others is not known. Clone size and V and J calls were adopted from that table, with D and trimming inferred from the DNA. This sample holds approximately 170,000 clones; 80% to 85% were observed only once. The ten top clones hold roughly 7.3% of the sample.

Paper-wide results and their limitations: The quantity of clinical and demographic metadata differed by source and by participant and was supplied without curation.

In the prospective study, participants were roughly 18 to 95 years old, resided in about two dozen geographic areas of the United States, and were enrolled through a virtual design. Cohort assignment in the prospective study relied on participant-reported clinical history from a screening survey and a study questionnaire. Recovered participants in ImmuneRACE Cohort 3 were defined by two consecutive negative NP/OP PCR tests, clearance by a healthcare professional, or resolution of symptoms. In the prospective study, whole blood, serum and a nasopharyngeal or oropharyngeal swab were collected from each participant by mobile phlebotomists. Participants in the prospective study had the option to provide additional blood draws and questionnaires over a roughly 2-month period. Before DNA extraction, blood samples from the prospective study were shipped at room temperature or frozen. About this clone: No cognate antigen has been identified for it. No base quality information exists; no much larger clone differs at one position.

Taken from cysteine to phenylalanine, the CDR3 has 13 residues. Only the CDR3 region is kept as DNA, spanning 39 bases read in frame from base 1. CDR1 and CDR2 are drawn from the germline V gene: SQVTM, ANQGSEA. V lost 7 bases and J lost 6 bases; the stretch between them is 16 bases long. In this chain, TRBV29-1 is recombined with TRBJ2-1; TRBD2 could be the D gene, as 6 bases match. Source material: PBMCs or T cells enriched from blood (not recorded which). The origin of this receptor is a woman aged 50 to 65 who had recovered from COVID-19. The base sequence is TGCAGCGCTCGGGGGTCCTACCCCAATGAGCAGTTCTTC. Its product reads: CSARGSYPNEQFF.